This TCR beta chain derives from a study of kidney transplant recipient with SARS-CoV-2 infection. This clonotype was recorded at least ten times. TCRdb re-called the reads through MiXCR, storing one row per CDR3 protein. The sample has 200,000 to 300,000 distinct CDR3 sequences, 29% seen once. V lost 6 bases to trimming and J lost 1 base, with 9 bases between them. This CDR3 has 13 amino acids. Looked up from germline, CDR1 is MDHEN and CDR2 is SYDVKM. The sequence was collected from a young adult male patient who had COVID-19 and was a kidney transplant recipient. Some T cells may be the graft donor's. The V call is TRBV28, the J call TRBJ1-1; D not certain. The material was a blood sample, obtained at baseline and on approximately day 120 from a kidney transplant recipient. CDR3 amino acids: CASRSNENTEAFF. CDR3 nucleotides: TGTGCCAGCAGGTCGAACGAGAACACTGAAGCTTTCTTT.